Presented here are 13 T cell receptor beta chains from one specimen sequenced in a study of T cell responses to AZD1222 COVID-19 vaccine (dated by TCRdb to the early 2020s). The protocol used for the library was the immunoSEQ multiplex PCR assay. TCRdb obtained this table from immuneACCESS and retained in-frame rearrangements with V and J assigned. These tables miss some clones; where compared with another copy, unresolved V genes account for less than half of the shortfall, and the remainder is unexplained. This sample has 240,000 or so clones in its table, and 85% to 95% of those were observed once. 0.55% of the sample belongs to the ten largest clones. The time point label for this specimen denotes: baseline before first vaccination. The sequenced sample was peripheral blood, obtained on day 0 of AZD1222 vaccination. These receptors were taken from an adult in good health.

The chain joins TRBV6-5 to TRBJ1-6, with D uncertain. The CDR3 sequence is 13 residues long. V was clipped by 7 bases and J by 5 bases, with 9 bases between them. CDR1 is MNHEY, CDR2 SVGAGI, per germline. Here the CDR3 reads CASTVSNNSPLHF. CDR3 nucleotides: TGTGCCAGCACGGTCAGTAATAATTCACCCCTCCACTTT.

This clone occurred once. The rearrangement links TRBV9 to TRBJ2-3; 7 nucleotides align to TRBD2. Germline V lookup: CDR1 SGDLS, CDR2 YYNGEE. With 3 bases clipped from V and 2 bases from J, the junction kept 6 bases outside the gene matches. CDR3 length: 15 amino acids. The CDR3 nucleotides read TGTGCCAGCAGCGCTAGCGGAACCCCCACAGATACGCAGTATTTT. Its protein product is CASSASGTPTDTQYF. Full variable domain (outside the CDR3, taken from reference TRBV9 and TRBJ2-3): DSGVTQTPKHLITATGQRVTLRCSPRSGDLSVYWYQQSLDQGLQFLIQYYNGEERAKGNILERFSAQQFPDLHSELNLSSLELGDSALYFCASSASGTPTDTQYFGPGTRLTVL.

V usage is TRBV2 and J usage is TRBJ1-4; tentative D call: TRBD1 (5 bases). The germline gives CDR1 SNHLY, CDR2 FYNNEI. This CDR3 is 13 amino acids long. The ends were cut back, 1 base at V and 6 bases at J, with 6 bases in the middle. CDR3 residues: CASSEEGHEKLFF. In DNA, the CDR3 is TGTGCCAGCAGTGAAGAGGGACATGAAAAACTGTTTTTT.

The chain is built from TRBV4-3 and TRBJ1-2, with TRBD1 matching 12 bases. CDR1 is LGHNA, CDR2 YSLEER, per germline. This CDR3 has 15 amino acids. Trimming at V came to 3 bases and at J to 3 bases, leaving 2 bases not matched to a gene. The CDR3 DNA sequence: TGCGCCAGCAGCCAGGGGACAGGGGGCGACTATGGCTACACCTTC. Amino acid sequence: CASSQGTGGDYGYTF.

The rearrangement uses TRBV9 and TRBJ2-2; 10 positions match TRBD2. V gave up 7 bases and J gave up 6 bases; unmatched junction bases: 6. The CDR3 has 14 residues. CDR1 and CDR2 (germline): SGDLS, YYNGEE. The CDR3 nucleotides read TGTGCCAGCGGGTCCCTAGCGGGAGCCGGGGAGCTGTTTTTT. This translates into CASGSLAGAGELFF.

This chain joins TRBV20-1 and TRBJ2-3, with no clear D. Germline values: CDR1 DFQATT, CDR2 SNEGSKA (reference sequence). This CDR3 region has 11 residues. The CDR3 spells CIALRADTQYF. The CDR3 bases are TGCATCGCACTTCGGGCAGATACGCAGTATTTT.

The J gene is TRBJ1-1, the V gene TRBV7-9; 7 bases agree with TRBD1. This CDR3 is built from 13 residues. Germline V gene sequence: CDR1 SEHNR, CDR2 FQNEAQ (reference sequence). Trimming at V came to 5 bases and at J to 7 bases, leaving 7 bases not matched to a gene. CDR3 coding DNA: TGTGCCAGCAGCCAATCGGGACAGATTGAAGCTTTCTTT. Its translation is CASSQSGQIEAFF. Combining the CDR3 with reference TRBV7-9 and TRBJ1-1 gives the whole variable domain DTGVSQNPRHKITKRGQNVTFRCDPISEHNRLYWYRQTLGQGPEFLTYFQNEAQLEKSRLLSDRFSAERPKGSFSTLEIQRTEQGDSAMYLCASSQSGQIEAFFGQGTRLTVV.

The gene calls are TRBV3-1 (or the pseudogene TRBV3-2) and TRBJ1-3; unclear D gene. The CDR3 covers 16 residues. Germline lookup yields CDR1 LGHDT and CDR2 YNNKEL (reference sequence). V shed 1 base and J shed 0 bases, with 10 bases lying between them. CDR3 in DNA: TGTGCCAGCAGCCAAGGGACGGCGTACTCTGGAAACACCATATATTTT. Its protein is CASSQGTAYSGNTIYF.

The rearrangement links TRBV11-2 to TRBJ2-3, with 8 bases lining up with TRBD2. The CDR3 consists of 13 residues. CDR1 and CDR2 from the germline V gene are SGHAT and FQNNGV. The ends lost 8 bases at V and 7 bases at J; junction bases unmatched: 8. CDR3 sequence reads: CASRGRGGHTQYF. As DNA, the CDR3 is TGTGCCAGCCGAGGCCGGGGGGGACATACGCAGTATTTT.

This chain joins TRBV28 and TRBJ1-4; 9 bases are shared with TRBD1. This CDR3 comprises 13 residues. CDR1 and CDR2 from the germline V gene are MDHEN and SYDVKM. Germline trimming cut 10 bases from V and 8 bases from J; bases unmatched to any gene: 8. The CDR3 spells CAINDRGREKLFF. The DNA for the CDR3 is TGTGCCATCAACGACAGGGGGAGGGAAAAACTGTTTTTT.

This chain links TRBV2 with TRBJ2-1, with TRBD2 identical over 9 bases. The CDR3 totals 14 residues. Germline V gene lookup returns CDR1 SNHLY and CDR2 FYNNEI. V dropped 6 bases and J dropped 7; count of bases not matched to a gene: 7. The CDR3 DNA sequence: TGTGCCAGCAGACCGGGACTAGCTAGGAATGAGCAGTTCTTC. It specifies CASRPGLARNEQFF.

The V call is TRBV18, the J call TRBJ2-7, with 9 nucleotides matching TRBD1. Germline values: CDR1 KGHSH, CDR2 LQKENI. V lost 2 bases, J lost 5 bases, and 4 bases stayed unmatched. The CDR3 totals 14 residues. The CDR3 coding sequence is TGTGCCAGCTCACCAAGGACAGGGGAGGACGAGCAGTACTTC. Translating it yields CASSPRTGEDEQYF.

In this sample, this clone turned up once. The CDR3 DNA sequence: TGTGCCAGTAGTGGGCAGGGTATGTCACCCCTCCACTTT. Residues: CASSGQGMSPLHF. The J gene is TRBJ1-6, the V gene TRBV19, with TRBD1 as a possible D gene (5 bases). Trimming removed 5 bases from V and 10 bases from J, with 12 bases in between. The CDR3 is 13 residues long. Germline CDR1 LNHDA, CDR2 SQIVND (reference sequence).